This T cell receptor (beta chain) was documented in a study of blood T cell repertoires in COVID-19. As for the study in general: Samples taken during acute and convalescent COVID-19 were collected in the United States, Italy and Spain. The analysed material was cDNA or gDNA that came from T cells, B-cell-depleted T cells, or PBMCs.

As handled by the study authors: For nucleated cells, counts were estimated from reference gene primer amplification. The protocol was immunoSEQ multiplex PCR, while the TCRdb copy is restricted to in-frame clones and leaves out a portion. V and J calls plus clone size are reproduced from that table; the DNA served to infer D and trimming. The sample lists around 160,000 clones; roughly 93% were seen once. Germline lookup yields CDR1 MGHRA and CDR2 YSYEKL. The CDR3 is 14 amino acids. Trimming cost V 1 base and J 6 bases, with 13 bases left between them. This sequence originates from a man aged 18-30 years with acute or convalescent COVID-19. The chain carries TRBV4-1 and TRBJ2-7; possible D gene TRBD2, 5 bases. The specimen was peripheral blood. DNA for the CDR3: TGCGCCAGCAGCCAAGGAGTAGGCGAGGGCGAGCAGTACTTC. Protein sequence: CASSQGVGEGEQYF.